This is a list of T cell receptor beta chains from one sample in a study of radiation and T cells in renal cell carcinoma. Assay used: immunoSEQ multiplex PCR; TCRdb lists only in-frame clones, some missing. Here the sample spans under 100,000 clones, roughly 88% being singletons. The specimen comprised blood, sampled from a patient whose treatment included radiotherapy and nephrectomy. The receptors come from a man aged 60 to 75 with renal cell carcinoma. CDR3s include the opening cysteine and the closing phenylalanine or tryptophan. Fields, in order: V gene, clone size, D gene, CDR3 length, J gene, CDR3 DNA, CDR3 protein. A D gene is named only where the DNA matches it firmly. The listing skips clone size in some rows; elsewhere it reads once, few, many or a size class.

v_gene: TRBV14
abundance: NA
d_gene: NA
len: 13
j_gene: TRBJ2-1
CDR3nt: TGTGCCAGCAGCCAAGATCTGAGCGGCTCGGAGTTCTTC
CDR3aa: CASSQDLSGSEFF

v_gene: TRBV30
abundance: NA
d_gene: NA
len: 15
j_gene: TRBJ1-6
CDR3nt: TGTGCCTGGAGTGTACGGGGCTCGAATAATTCACCCCTCCACTTT
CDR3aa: CAWSVRGSNNSPLHF

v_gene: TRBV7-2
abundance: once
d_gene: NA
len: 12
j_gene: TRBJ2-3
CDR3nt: TGTGCCAGCAGCTTAATTACAGATACGCAGTATTTT
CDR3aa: CASSLITDTQYF

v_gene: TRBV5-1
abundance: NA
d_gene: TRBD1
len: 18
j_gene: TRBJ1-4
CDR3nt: TGCGCCAGCAGCTTGGTGGGCAGGGGGCCGGCTACTAATGAAAAACTGTTTTTT
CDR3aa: CASSLVGRGPATNEKLFF

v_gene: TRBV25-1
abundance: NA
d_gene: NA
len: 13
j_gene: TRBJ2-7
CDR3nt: TGTGCCAGCAGTGATGGGGGGGCCAGGGAGCAGTACTTC
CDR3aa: CASSDGGAREQYF

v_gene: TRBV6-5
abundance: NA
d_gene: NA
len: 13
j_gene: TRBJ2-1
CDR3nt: TGTGCCAGCAGGGGGGGTGAGGTGGGAGGGCAGTTCTTC
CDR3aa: CASRGGEVGGQFF

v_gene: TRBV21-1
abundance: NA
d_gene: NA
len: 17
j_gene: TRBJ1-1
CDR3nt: TGTGCCAGCAGCAATTGGACAGGGGGCCCGGGGAACACTGAAGCTTTCTTT
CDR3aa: CASSNWTGGPGNTEAFF

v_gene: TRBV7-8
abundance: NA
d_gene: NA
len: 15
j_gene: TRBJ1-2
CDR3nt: TGTGCCAGCAGCTTAGAGCAAGCTTCCTTTTATGGCTACACCTTC
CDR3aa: CASSLEQASFYGYTF

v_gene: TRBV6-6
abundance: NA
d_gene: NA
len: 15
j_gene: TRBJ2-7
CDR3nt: TGTGCCAGCATCAAGGAGGCCGCCAGCTTGCTCGAGCAGTACTTC
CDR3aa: CASIKEAASLLEQYF

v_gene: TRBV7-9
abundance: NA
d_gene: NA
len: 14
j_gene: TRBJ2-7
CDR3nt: TGTGCCAGCACTCCCAGAGCGGCCCCCTACGAGCAGTACTTC
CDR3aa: CASTPRAAPYEQYF

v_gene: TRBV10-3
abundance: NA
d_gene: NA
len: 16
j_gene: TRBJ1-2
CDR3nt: TGTGCCATCAGTACCCCCCAGGGTCAGACTAACTATGGCTACACCTTC
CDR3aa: CAISTPQGQTNYGYTF

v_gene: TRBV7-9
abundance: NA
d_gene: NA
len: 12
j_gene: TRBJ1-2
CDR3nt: TGTGCCAGCAGCTTGGAGGGGGGTGGCTACACCTTC
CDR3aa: CASSLEGGGYTF

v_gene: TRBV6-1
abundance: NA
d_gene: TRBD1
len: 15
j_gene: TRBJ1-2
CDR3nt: TGTGCCAGCAGTGAAATCCGGGACAGGGGGTATGGCTACACCTTC
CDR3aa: CASSEIRDRGYGYTF

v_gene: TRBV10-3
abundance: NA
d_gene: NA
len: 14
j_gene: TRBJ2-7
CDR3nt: TGTGCCATCAGAAGGGTGGACTTACCCTACGAGCAGTACTTC
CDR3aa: CAIRRVDLPYEQYF

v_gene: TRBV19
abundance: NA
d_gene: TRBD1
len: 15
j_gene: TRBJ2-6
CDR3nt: TGTGCCAGTAGCTCTACAGGGGCTGGGGCCAACGTCCTGACTTTC
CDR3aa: CASSSTGAGANVLTF

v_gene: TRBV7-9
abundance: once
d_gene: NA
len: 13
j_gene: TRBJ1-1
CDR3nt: TGTGCCAGCAGCTTAGGAGGGCTCACTGAAGCTTTCTTT
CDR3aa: CASSLGGLTEAFF

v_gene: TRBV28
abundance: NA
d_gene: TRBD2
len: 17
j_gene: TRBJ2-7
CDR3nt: TGTGCCAGCAGCCTCCTGGCTTGGACTAGCAGACCCTACGAGCAGTACTTC
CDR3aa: CASSLLAWTSRPYEQYF

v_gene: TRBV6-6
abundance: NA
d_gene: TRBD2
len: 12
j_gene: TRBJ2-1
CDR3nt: TGTGCCAGCCGGGACTACCCGCGAGAGCAGTTCTTC
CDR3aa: CASRDYPREQFF

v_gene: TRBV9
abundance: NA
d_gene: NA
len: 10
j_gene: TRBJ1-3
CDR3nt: TGTGCCAGCACATTGAGCACCATATATTTT
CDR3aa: CASTLSTIYF

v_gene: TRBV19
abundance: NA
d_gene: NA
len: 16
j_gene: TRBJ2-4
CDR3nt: TGTGCCAGTAGTACCCCCGAGGGTCTAGCCAAAAACATTCAGTACTTC
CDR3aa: CASSTPEGLAKNIQYF

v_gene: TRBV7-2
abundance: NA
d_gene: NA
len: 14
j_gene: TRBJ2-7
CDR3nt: TGTGCCAGCAGCTTCGGACGGGGGACCTACGAGCAGTACTTC
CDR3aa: CASSFGRGTYEQYF

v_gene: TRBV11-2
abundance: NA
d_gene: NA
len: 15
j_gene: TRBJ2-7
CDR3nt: TGTGCCAGCAGCCACGGTCCGATAGGCGGGTACGAGCAGTACTTC
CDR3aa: CASSHGPIGGYEQYF

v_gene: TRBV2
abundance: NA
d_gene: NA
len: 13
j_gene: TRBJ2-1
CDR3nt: TGTGCCCGCGGGGGGACAGGGAGAACCGAGCAGTTCTTC
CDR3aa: CARGGTGRTEQFF

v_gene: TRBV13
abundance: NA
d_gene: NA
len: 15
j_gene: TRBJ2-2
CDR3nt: TGTGCCAGCAGCTTACAGGGAGAGAACACCGGGGAGCTGTTTTTT
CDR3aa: CASSLQGENTGELFF

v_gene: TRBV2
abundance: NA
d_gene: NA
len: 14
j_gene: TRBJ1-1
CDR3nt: TGTGCCAGCAGTGAATGGACGGGGAACACTGAAGCTTTCTTT
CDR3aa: CASSEWTGNTEAFF

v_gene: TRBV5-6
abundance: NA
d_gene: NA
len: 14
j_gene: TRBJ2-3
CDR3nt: TGTGCCAGCAGTCACGCAGGGGGGTCGGATACGCAGTATTTT
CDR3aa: CASSHAGGSDTQYF

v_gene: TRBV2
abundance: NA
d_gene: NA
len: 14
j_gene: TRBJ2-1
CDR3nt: TGTGCCAGCAGAGACGTCGGGACTCCCAATGAGCAGTTCTTC
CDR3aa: CASRDVGTPNEQFF

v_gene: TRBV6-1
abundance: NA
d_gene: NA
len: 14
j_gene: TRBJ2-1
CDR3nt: TGTGCCACTGACAGACTCCAGACATCGAATGAGCAGTTCTTC
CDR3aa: CATDRLQTSNEQFF

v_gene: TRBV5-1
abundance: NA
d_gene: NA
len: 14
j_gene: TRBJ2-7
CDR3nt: TGCGCCAGCAGTTTAGGGACACACTCCTACGAGCAGTACTTC
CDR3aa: CASSLGTHSYEQYF